These 24 T cell receptor beta chains were sequenced from one sample in a study of response to subunit inactivated influenza vaccine. Via MiXCR, TCRdb re-called the RT-PCR reads, giving one row per CDR3 protein. The profile shows 550,000 to 650,000 distinct CDR3 sequences, over 9.5% of them singletons. This specimen consisted of PBMCs from blood, obtained on the day of vaccination. The receptors here all came from a man aged 45-60 years who received an inactivated influenza vaccine.

The V call is TRBV20-1, the J call TRBJ1-6; possibly TRBD1 for D (5 bases). The CDR3 totals 15 residues. Trimming took off 0 bases at V and 4 bases at J, with 10 bases between the two ends. Looked up from germline, CDR1 is DFQATT and CDR2 is SNEGSKA (reference sequence). The CDR3 region is CSARDRGRYNSPLHF. The DNA of the CDR3 is TGCAGTGCTAGAGATCGGGGCCGATATAATTCACCCCTCCACTTT.

Of note for this clonotype: This could be a read error, since a much larger clone is one nucleotide away. The chain joins TRBV5-6 to TRBJ2-2; TRBD2 might be the D (6 bases). The CDR3 length is 15 residues. Germline CDR1 reads SGHDT; CDR2 reads YYEEEE. The DNA of the CDR3 is TGTGTCAGCAGCTTGGATCTGGGGGGCACCGGGGAGCTGTTTTTT. It encodes CVSSLDLGGTGELFF.

This clonotype was counted a single time. V usage is TRBV12-3 or TRBV12-4 and J usage is TRBJ2-2; TRBD1 matches 9 bases. The trim removed 6 bases at V and 3 bases at J, leaving 11 bases unmatched. This CDR3 comprises 17 residues. Written as DNA, the CDR3 is TGTGCCAGCAGACAGCGATTGGACAGGGGATACACCGGGGAGCTGTTTTTT. This gives the protein CASRQRLDRGYTGELFF.

This clonotype has more than one count but fewer than ten. The chain carries TRBV4-3 and TRBJ1-6; possibly TRBD1 for D (6 bases). Germline loops: CDR1 LGHNA, CDR2 YSLEER. The CDR3 runs to 16 residues. V shed 2 bases and J shed 7 bases, with 15 bases lying between them. In nucleotides, the CDR3 is TGCGCCAGCAGCCAAACCTCGACAGGCACAAATTCACCCCTCCACTTT. It codes for CASSQTSTGTNSPLHF.

This clonotype was observed at least ten times. The chain combines TRBV7-3 with TRBJ2-2; D remains ambiguous. Germline V gives CDR1 SGHTA, CDR2 FQGTGA. The CDR3 loop spans 14 amino acids. Trimming pared 2 bases from V and 8 bases from J, leaving 12 bases between. CDR3 DNA sequence: TGTGCCAGCAGCTTACTGCAGAGTCCAGGGGAGCTGTTTTTT. The encoded protein is CASSLLQSPGELFF. Supplemented by reference TRBV7-3 and TRBJ2-2, the full variable domain reads GAGVSQTPSNKVTEKGKYVELRCDPISGHTALYWYRQSLGQGPEFLIYFQGTGAADDSGLPNDRFFAVRPEGSVSTLKIQRTERGDSAVYLCASSLLQSPGELFFGEGSRLTVL.

Many counts were recorded for this clonotype. The V call is TRBV4-3, the J call TRBJ2-4; a possible D gene is TRBD2 (5 bases). Trimming took off 1 base at V and 8 bases at J, with 15 bases between the two ends. The germline V gene has CDR1 LGHNA and CDR2 YSLEER. The CDR3 spans 15 residues. CDR3 region: CASSQVGSGMYIQYF. For the CDR3, the DNA is TGCGCCAGCAGCCAAGTTGGATCCGGGATGTACATTCAGTACTTC.

The rearrangement links TRBV4-1 to TRBJ2-1, with D perhaps matching TRBD1 or TRBD2 (5 bases each). The length of the CDR3 is 15 residues. Germline CDR1 reads MGHRA; CDR2 reads YSYEKL. V dropped 1 base and J dropped 7 bases, with 14 bases sitting between them. CDR3 region: CASSQVGTGGNEQFF. As DNA, the CDR3 is TGCGCCAGCAGCCAAGTCGGGACGGGCGGAAATGAGCAGTTCTTC.

The sample holds a few counts of this clonotype. The genes are TRBV12-3 or TRBV12-4 and TRBJ2-3, with TRBD2 as a possible D gene (5 bases). The CDR3 covers 16 residues. Trimming removed 3 bases at V and 0 bases at J, with 13 bases between. Here the CDR3 DNA reads TGTGCCAGCAGTTTGATCGACCCGGGGAGCACAGATACGCAGTATTTT. Protein sequence: CASSLIDPGSTDTQYF.

A few counts support this clonotype. The chain has TRBV7-2 and TRBJ2-2; 8 bases are shared with TRBD2. Germline assignment: CDR1 SGHTA and CDR2 FQGNSA. After removal of 5 bases from V and 6 bases from J, the junction contained 5 bases not matched to a gene. CDR3 length: 14 residues. The CDR3 sequence is CASSVGRAPGELFF. CDR3 sequence (DNA): TGTGCCAGCAGCGTCGGGAGGGCCCCCGGGGAGCTGTTTTTT.

This chain uses TRBV7-2 with TRBJ1-2; D uncertain. Per the germline V gene, CDR1 is SGHTA and CDR2 is FQGNSA. The CDR3 extends over 14 amino acids. V dropped 3 bases and J dropped 0 bases, with 8 bases sitting between them. The CDR3 DNA reads TGTGCCAGCAGCTTCCGGCGGACTAACTATGGCTACACCTTC. It is translated as CASSFRRTNYGYTF. Looking up the rest from reference TRBV7-2 and TRBJ1-2 gives the full variable domain: GAGVSQSPSNKVTEKGKDVELRCDPISGHTALYWYRQSLGQGLEFLIYFQGNSAPDKSGLPSDRFSAERTGGSVSTLTIQRTQQEDSAVYLCASSFRRTNYGYTFGSGTRLTVV.

This sequence joins TRBV20-1 and TRBJ2-7, with 8 bases matching TRBD1. This CDR3 region has 11 residues. V was clipped by 0 bases and J by 12 bases; unmatched bases: 4. Germline values: CDR1 DFQATT, CDR2 SNEGSKA (reference sequence). CDR3 in DNA: TGCAGTGCTAGAGATAAGGACAGGGTGTACTTC. This translates into CSARDKDRVYF.

This clonotype was observed a handful of times. The chain combines TRBV11-2 with TRBJ2-2; D is uncertain. Germline V gene lookup returns CDR1 SGHAT and CDR2 FQNNGV. V gave up 1 base and J gave up 3 bases, with 12 bases separating them. This CDR3 comprises 16 residues. CDR3 amino acids: CASSLGFGGDTGELFF. The CDR3 region has the DNA TGTGCCAGCAGCTTAGGGTTTGGCGGAGACACCGGGGAGCTGTTTTTT.

This clonotype was observed many times. The V call is TRBV28, the J call TRBJ1-5, with no clear D. Germline CDR1 MDHEN, CDR2 SYDVKM. The CDR3 has 14 amino acids. Trimming left V 3 bases short and J 3 bases short, with 9 bases between. CDR3 in DNA: TGTGCCAGCAGTTTCTCAGCGCACAATCAGCCCCAGCATTTT. It codes for CASSFSAHNQPQHF.

This rearrangement joins TRBV3-1 to TRBJ1-5; 10 positions match TRBD1. CDR1 LGHDT and CDR2 YNNKEL come from the germline V gene (reference sequence). V was clipped by 8 bases and J by 6 bases; unmatched bases: 13. The length of the CDR3 is 16 residues. In DNA, the CDR3 is TGTGCCAGCGGAGGGACAGGGGCTGGGGTGGGTCAGCCCCAGCATTTT. Protein: CASGGTGAGVGQPQHF.

This clonotype was observed a handful of times. The chain uses TRBV7-2 and TRBJ2-7, with 9 positions matching TRBD1. V shed 2 bases, J shed 6 bases, and the junction held 8 bases outside the gene matches. This CDR3 region has 15 residues. CDR1 and CDR2 from the germline V gene are SGHTA and FQGNSA. The CDR3 protein is CASSLLGQGLGEQYF. The CDR3 DNA reads TGTGCCAGCAGCTTACTGGGACAGGGATTGGGCGAGCAGTACTTC.

The rearrangement links TRBV5-1 to TRBJ2-1; D gene uncertain. Germline CDR1 reads SGHRS; CDR2 reads YFSETQ. Trimming shortened V by 1 base and J by 0 bases, and 8 bases separated the two germline ends. The CDR3 totals 15 residues. The CDR3 region has the DNA TGCGCCAGCAGCTTGATTGGGTTCTCCTACAATGAGCAGTTCTTC. It specifies CASSLIGFSYNEQFF.

The rearrangement uses TRBV12-3 or TRBV12-4 and TRBJ2-3; tentative D call: TRBD2 (7 bases). V dropped 6 bases and J dropped 0 bases, with 16 bases sitting between them. The CDR3 extends over 16 amino acids. The CDR3 region is CASSTRGRGSTDTQYF. The CDR3 DNA is TGTGCCAGCAGCACCCGGGGGCGGGGGAGCACAGATACGCAGTATTTT.

This clonotype was recorded at least ten times. V gene TRBV5-1 combines with J gene TRBJ1-1, with 8 bases fitting TRBD1. From germline, CDR1 is SGHRS and CDR2 YFSETQ. The J segment lost 3 bases and the V segment lost 4 bases, leaving 8 bases of the junction unmatched. This CDR3 comprises 15 residues. The CDR3 coding sequence is TGCGCCAGCAGCCCCCTCGACAGGGGTGACACTGAAGCTTTCTTT. Translation gives CASSPLDRGDTEAFF.

Comments on this clonotype: One end of the junction does not line up with germline, which may come from a read error. V is TRBV20-1 and J is TRBJ2-1, with D possibly being TRBD2 (6 bases). The germline CDR1 and CDR2 sequences are DFQATT and SNEGSKA (reference sequence). The CDR3 has 17 residues. CDR3 DNA: TGCTGTGCTAGAGATGCTTCGGGAGCGAACTCCTACAATGAGCAGTTCTTC. Translation: CCARDASGANSYNEQFF.

This clonotype was found a few times. V is TRBV24-1 and J is TRBJ2-1; D is tentatively TRBD1 or TRBD2 (5 bases each). This CDR3 is built from 16 residues. The germline V gene has CDR1 KGHDR and CDR2 SFDVKD. The V end lost 3 bases, the J end lost 4 bases, and 15 bases lay between the germline ends. The chain's CDR3 is CATSDNRDGSYNEQFF. CDR3 DNA sequence: TGTGCCACCAGTGATAACCGGGACGGATCTTACAATGAGCAGTTCTTC.

V and J are TRBV28 and TRBJ2-4; D might be TRBD1 (6 bases). The CDR3 spans 15 residues. Germline lookup yields CDR1 MDHEN and CDR2 SYDVKM. The germline V and J ends were trimmed by 5 bases and 1 base, with 12 bases remaining between them. CDR3 protein: CASSLHTGAKNIQYF. CDR3 in DNA: TGTGCCAGCAGTCTCCACACAGGGGCCAAAAACATTCAGTACTTC. The whole variable domain, remainder taken from reference TRBV28 and TRBJ2-4, is DVKVTQSSRYLVKRTGEKVFLECVQDMDHENMFWYRQDPGLGLRLIYFSYDVKMKEKGDIPEGYSVSREKKERFSLILESASTNQTSMYLCASSLHTGAKNIQYFGAGTRLSVL.

The table lists this clonotype with many counts. The chain is built from TRBV5-1 and TRBJ1-1, with D maybe TRBD1 (5 bases). From germline, CDR1 is SGHRS and CDR2 YFSETQ. V lost 3 bases to trimming and J lost 5 bases, with 14 bases between them. This CDR3 is 14 amino acids long. CDR3 sequence reads: CASSSRDSMTEAFF. The CDR3 DNA is TGCGCCAGCAGCTCCCGGGACTCAATGACTGAAGCTTTCTTT.

This clonotype showed up just a few times. This chain links TRBV2 with TRBJ1-6; D gene uncertain. The CDR3 consists of 15 residues. V dropped 5 bases and J dropped 0 bases, with 8 bases sitting between them. Per germline, CDR1 SNHLY and CDR2 FYNNEI. CDR3 in amino acids: CASSPTSSYNSPLHF. As DNA, the CDR3 is TGTGCCAGCAGTCCCACGAGCTCCTATAATTCACCCCTCCACTTT.

The CDR3 DNA reads as TGTGCCAGCAGTTACTCGCCTAGCGGGGGGCTCTACGAGCAGTACTTC. This gives the protein CASSYSPSGGLYEQYF. The chain combines TRBV6-5 with TRBJ2-7; TRBD2 matches at 11 bases. The CDR3 length is 16 residues. The germline V gene has CDR1 MNHEY and CDR2 SVGAGI. Unmatched junction bases numbered 4, after V lost 0 bases and J lost 3 bases.